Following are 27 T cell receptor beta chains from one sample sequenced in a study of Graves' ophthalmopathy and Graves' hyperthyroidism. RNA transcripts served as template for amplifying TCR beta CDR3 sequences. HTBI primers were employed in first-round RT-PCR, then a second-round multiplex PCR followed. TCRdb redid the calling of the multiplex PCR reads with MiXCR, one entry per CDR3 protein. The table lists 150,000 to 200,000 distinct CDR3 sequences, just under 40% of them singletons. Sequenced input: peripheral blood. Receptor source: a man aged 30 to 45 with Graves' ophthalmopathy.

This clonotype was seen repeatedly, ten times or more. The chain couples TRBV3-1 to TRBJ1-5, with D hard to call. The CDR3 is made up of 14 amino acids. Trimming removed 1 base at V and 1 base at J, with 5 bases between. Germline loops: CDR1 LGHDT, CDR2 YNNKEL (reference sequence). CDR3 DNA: TGTGCCAGCAGCCAAGGTCGGAGCAATCAGCCCCAGCATTTT. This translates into CASSQGRSNQPQHF.

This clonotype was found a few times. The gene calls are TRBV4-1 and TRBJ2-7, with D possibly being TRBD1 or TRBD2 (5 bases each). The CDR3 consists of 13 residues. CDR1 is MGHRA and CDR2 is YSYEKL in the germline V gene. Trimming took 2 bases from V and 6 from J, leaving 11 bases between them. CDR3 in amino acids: CASSQLVGVEQYF. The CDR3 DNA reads TGCGCCAGCAGCCAACTCGTGGGGGTCGAGCAGTACTTC.

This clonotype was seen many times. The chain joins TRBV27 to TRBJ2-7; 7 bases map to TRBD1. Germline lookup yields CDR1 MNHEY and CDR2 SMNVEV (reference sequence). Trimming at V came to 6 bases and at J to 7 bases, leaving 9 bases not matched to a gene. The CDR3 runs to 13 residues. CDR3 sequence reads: CASRGQLQTEQYF. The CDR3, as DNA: TGTGCCAGCAGGGGACAGCTCCAGACGGAGCAGTACTTC.

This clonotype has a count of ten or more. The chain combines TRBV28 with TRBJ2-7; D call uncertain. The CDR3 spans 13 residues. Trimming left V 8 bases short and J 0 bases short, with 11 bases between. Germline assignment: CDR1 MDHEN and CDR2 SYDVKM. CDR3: CASGVPSSYEQYF. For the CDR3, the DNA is TGTGCCAGCGGGGTTCCTAGCTCCTACGAGCAGTACTTC.

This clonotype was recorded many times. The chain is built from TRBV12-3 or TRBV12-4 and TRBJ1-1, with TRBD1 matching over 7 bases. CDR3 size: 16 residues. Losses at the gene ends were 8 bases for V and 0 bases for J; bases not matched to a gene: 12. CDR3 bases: TGTGCCAGCTCCCGACAGGGCTTGGCGCTGAACACTGAAGCTTTCTTT. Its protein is CASSRQGLALNTEAFF.

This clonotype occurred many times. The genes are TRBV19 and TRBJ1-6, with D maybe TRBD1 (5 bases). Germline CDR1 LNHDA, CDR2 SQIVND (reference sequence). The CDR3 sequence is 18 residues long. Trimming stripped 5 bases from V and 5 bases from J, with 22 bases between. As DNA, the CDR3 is TGTGCCAGTAGTTCCCTTTTCTTGACAGAGAACCATAATTCACCCCTCCACTTT. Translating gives CASSSLFLTENHNSPLHF.

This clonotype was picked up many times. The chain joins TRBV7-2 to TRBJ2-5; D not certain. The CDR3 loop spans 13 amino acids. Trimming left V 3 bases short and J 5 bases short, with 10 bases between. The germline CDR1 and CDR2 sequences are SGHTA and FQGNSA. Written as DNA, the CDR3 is TGTGCCAGCAGCTTGTCCGGGTACGAGACCCAGTACTTC. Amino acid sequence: CASSLSGYETQYF.

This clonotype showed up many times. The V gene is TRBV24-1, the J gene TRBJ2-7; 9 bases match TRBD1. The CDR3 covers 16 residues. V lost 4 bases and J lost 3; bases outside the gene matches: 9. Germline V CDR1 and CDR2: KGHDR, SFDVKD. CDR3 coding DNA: TGTGCCACCAGTGAGCCAGGGACAGGGTGGAGCTACGAGCAGTACTTC. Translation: CATSEPGTGWSYEQYF.

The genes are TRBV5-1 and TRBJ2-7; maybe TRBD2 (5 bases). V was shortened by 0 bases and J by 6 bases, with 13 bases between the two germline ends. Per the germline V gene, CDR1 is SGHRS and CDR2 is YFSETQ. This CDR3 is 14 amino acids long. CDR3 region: CASSLGRSGVEQYF. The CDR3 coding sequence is TGCGCCAGCAGCTTGGGTCGCTCCGGGGTCGAGCAGTACTTC. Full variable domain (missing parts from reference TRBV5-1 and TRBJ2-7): KAGVTQTPRYLIKTRGQQVTLSCSPISGHRSVSWYQQTPGQGLQFLFEYFSETQRNKGNFPGRFSGRQFSNSRSEMNVSTLELGDSALYLCASSLGRSGVEQYFGPGTRLTVT.

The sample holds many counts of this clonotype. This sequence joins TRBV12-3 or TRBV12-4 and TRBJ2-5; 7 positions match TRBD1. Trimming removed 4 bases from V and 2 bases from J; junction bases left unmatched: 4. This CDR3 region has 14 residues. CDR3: CASSSTGTQETQYF. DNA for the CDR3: TGTGCCAGCAGTTCGACAGGGACACAAGAGACCCAGTACTTC.

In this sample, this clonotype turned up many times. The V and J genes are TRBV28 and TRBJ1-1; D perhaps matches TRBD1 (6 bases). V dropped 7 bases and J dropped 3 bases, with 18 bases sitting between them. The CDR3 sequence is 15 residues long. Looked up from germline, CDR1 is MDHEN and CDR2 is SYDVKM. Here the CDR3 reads CASILYAGADTEAFF. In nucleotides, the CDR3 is TGTGCCAGCATCCTCTATGCAGGGGCGGACACTGAAGCTTTCTTT.

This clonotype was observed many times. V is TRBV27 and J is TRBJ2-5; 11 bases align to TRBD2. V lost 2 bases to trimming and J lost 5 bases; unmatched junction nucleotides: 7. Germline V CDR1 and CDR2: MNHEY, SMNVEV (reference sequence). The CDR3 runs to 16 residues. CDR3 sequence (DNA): TGTGCCAGCAGTTTAGTTAGCGGGAGGGTGACCGAGACCCAGTACTTC. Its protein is CASSLVSGRVTETQYF.

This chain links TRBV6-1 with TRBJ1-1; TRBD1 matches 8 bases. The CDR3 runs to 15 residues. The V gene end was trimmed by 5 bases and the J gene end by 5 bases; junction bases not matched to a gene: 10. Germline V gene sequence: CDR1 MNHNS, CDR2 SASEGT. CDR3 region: CASSPGTGWETEAFF. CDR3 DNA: TGTGCCAGCAGTCCGGGGACAGGATGGGAAACTGAAGCTTTCTTT.

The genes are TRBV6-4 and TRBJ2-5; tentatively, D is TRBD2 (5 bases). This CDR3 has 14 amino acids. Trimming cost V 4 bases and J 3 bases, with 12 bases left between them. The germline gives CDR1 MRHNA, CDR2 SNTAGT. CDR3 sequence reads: CASSGADLEETQYF. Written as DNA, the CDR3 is TGTGCCAGCAGTGGAGCGGACTTGGAAGAGACCCAGTACTTC.

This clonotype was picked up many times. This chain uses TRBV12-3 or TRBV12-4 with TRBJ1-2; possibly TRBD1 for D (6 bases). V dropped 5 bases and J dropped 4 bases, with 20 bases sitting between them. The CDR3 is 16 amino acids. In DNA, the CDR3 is TGTGCCAGCAGTACGTGGGGGCAGGACAGCGGCTATGGCTACACCTTC. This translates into CASSTWGQDSGYGYTF.

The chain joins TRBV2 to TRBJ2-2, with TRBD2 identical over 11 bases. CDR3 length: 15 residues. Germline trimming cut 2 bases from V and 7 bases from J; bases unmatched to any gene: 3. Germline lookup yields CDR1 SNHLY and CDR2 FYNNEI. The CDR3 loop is CASSEPSGGNGELFF. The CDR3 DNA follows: TGTGCCAGCAGTGAACCTAGCGGGGGGAACGGGGAGCTGTTTTTT.

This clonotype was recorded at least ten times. CDR3 residues: CASSPLPGQGNQPQHF. The CDR3 bases are TGTGCCAGCTCACCACTTCCGGGACAGGGGAATCAGCCCCAGCATTTT. The chain carries TRBV18 and TRBJ1-5, with 10 bases identical to TRBD1. The germline CDR1 and CDR2 sequences are KGHSH and LQKENI. V lost 1 base, J lost 4 bases, and 4 bases stayed unmatched. The CDR3 is 16 residues long. Complete variable domain (other parts from reference TRBV18 and TRBJ1-5): NAGVMQNPRHLVRRRGQEARLRCSPMKGHSHVYWYRQLPEEGLKFMVYLQKENIIDESGMPKERFSAEFPKEGPSILRIQQVVRGDSAAYFCASSPLPGQGNQPQHFGDGTRLSIL.

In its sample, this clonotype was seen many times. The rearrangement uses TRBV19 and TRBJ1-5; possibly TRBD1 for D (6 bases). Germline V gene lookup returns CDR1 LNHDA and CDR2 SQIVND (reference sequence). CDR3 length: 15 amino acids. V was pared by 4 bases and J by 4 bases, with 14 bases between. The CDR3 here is CASSTAHRANQPQHF. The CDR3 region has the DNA TGTGCCAGTAGTACCGCTCACAGGGCAAATCAGCCCCAGCATTTT.

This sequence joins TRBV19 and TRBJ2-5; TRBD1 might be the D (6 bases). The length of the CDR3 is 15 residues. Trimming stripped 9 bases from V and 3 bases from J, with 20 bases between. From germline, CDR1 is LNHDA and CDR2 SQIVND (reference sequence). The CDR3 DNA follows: TGTGCCAGCAAGGCGGTTTCTGAGGGGGAAGAGACCCAGTACTTC. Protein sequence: CASKAVSEGEETQYF.

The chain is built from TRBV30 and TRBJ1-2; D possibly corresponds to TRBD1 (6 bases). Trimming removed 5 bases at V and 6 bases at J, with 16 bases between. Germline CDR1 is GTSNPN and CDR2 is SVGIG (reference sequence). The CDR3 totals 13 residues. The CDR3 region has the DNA TGTGCCTGGTGCTTCCGGGGGCAAAATGGCTACACCTTC. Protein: CAWCFRGQNGYTF.

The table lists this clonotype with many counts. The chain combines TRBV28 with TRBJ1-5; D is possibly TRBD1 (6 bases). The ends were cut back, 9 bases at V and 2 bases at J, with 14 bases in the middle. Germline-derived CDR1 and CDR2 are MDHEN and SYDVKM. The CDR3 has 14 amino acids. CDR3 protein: CASRGAGGNQPQHF. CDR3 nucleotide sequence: TGTGCCAGTCGGGGGGCAGGTGGCAATCAGCCCCAGCATTTT. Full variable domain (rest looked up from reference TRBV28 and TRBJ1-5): DVKVTQSSRYLVKRTGEKVFLECVQDMDHENMFWYRQDPGLGLRLIYFSYDVKMKEKGDIPEGYSVSREKKERFSLILESASTNQTSMYLCASRGAGGNQPQHFGDGTRLSIL.

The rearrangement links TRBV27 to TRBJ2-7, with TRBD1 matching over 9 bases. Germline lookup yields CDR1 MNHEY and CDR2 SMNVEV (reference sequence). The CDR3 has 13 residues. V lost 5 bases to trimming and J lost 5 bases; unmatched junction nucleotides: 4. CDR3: CASSKWTGDEQYF. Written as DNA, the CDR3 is TGTGCCAGCAGTAAATGGACAGGGGACGAGCAGTACTTC.

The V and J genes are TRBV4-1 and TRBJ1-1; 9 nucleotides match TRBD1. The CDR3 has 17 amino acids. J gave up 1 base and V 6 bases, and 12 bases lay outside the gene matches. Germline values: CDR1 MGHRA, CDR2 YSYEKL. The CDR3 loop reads CASRGPGQGSENTEAFF. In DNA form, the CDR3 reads TGCGCCAGCAGGGGTCCGGGACAGGGATCAGAGAACACTGAAGCTTTCTTT.

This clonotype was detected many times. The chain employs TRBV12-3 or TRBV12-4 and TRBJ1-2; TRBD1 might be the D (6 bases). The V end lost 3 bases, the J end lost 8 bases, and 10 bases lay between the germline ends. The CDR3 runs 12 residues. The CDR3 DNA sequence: TGTGCCAGCAGTTTCAGGGGTCGAGGCTACACCTTC. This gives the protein CASSFRGRGYTF.

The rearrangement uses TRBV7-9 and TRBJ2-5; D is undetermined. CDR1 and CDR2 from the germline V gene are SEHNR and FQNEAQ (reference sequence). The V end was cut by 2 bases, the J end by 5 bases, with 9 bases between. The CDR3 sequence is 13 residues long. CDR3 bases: TGTGCCAGCAGCTTATTATCAGCGGAGACCCAGTACTTC. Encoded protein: CASSLLSAETQYF.

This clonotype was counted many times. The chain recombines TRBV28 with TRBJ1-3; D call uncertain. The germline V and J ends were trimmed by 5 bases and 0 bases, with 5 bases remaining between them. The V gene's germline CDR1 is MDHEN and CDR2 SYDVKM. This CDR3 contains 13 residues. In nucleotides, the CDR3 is TGTGCCAGCAGTGAGGTCTCTGGAAACACCATATATTTT. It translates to CASSEVSGNTIYF.

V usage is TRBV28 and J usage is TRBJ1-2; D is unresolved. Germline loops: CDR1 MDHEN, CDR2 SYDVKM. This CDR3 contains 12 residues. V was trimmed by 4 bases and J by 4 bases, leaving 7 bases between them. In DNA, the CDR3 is TGTGCCAGCAGTTCGGGGATCTATGGCTACACCTTC. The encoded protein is CASSSGIYGYTF.